This TCR beta chain came from a study of T cells after somatic rescue of genetic block. Sequencing was performed with immunoSEQ multiplex PCR; in TCRdb, only in-frame clones are kept and a portion is missing. The table includes 10,000 to 15,000 clones, 71% detected once. The CDR3 runs to 14 residues. Germline CDR1 is SNHLY and CDR2 is FYNNEI. The junction had 7 bases not matched to a gene; V was cut back by 8 bases and J by 4 bases. Sequencing was done on a sample of peripheral blood mononuclear cells (PBMCs). This TCR was recovered from a boy aged 5-17 years. The chain is built from TRBV2 and TRBJ2-5, with TRBD1 identical over 10 bases. The CDR3 region is CASGGRDRGETQYF. DNA for the CDR3: TGTGCCAGCGGGGGGAGGGACAGGGGAGAGACCCAGTACTTC.